This TCR beta chain derives from a study of CD8 T cells in ankylosing spondylitis. General study results and limits: Researchers reportedly found disease-linked clones significantly enriched in matched ankylosing spondylitis synovial fluid.

Making the TCR beta libraries involved quantitative 5'-RACE with molecular barcodes. TCRdb re-derived calls from the 5' RACE reads in MiXCR, one entry per CDR3 protein. Of around 150,000 distinct CDR3 sequences in the sample, 7% to 8% were seen once. CDR3 length: 13 amino acids. Trimming cost V 8 bases and J 8 bases, with 18 bases left between them. Germline CDR1 and CDR2: MDHEN and SYDVKM. This clonotype was detected ten times or more. Antigen specificity is unknown. The genes are TRBV28 and TRBJ1-2; tentatively, D is TRBD1 (6 bases). Sequencing was performed on blood, either unsorted or a sorted T cell fraction (not recorded which). The source is a female donor with ankylosing spondylitis or in good health (not recorded which). The CDR3 nucleotides are TGTGCCAGCCTTAGTTTTGCAGGGGAAGGCTACACCTTC. The encoded protein is CASLSFAGEGYTF.